The present T cell receptor beta chain was sequenced within a study of post-analysis software for immune sequencing data. Study observations and caveats: Pronounced co-clustering by F measure was evident among identically batched samples. Significantly decreased normalized Chao1 diversity was recorded for multiple sclerosis patients relative to controls. Four or five TRBV segments occurring more often in patients than controls included TRBV5-6, TRBV5-1 and TRBV20-1.

Prepared libraries of TCR beta cDNA carried unique molecular identifiers. Input of about 1 to 11 million T cells yielded 500,000 to 550,000 cDNA molecules. MiXCR, run by TCRdb on the PCR reads, gives a single entry per CDR3 protein. The sample records around 770,000 distinct CDR3 sequences, 40% to 55% being singletons. About this clonotype: Its antigen is not identified.

The germline gives CDR1 MNHEY, CDR2 SVGAGI. The V and J ends lost 2 bases and 5 bases respectively, with 16 bases between them. CDR3 length: 16 residues. The sequence was obtained from a girl under 18 with multiple sclerosis. Sequencing used blood. The V gene is TRBV6-5, the J gene TRBJ2-1; D possibly matches TRBD1 or TRBD2 (5 bases each). For the CDR3, the DNA is TGTGCCAGCAGTTACGACAACCGGGACCTCAACAATGAGCAGTTCTTC. Encoded protein: CASSYDNRDLNNEQFF.